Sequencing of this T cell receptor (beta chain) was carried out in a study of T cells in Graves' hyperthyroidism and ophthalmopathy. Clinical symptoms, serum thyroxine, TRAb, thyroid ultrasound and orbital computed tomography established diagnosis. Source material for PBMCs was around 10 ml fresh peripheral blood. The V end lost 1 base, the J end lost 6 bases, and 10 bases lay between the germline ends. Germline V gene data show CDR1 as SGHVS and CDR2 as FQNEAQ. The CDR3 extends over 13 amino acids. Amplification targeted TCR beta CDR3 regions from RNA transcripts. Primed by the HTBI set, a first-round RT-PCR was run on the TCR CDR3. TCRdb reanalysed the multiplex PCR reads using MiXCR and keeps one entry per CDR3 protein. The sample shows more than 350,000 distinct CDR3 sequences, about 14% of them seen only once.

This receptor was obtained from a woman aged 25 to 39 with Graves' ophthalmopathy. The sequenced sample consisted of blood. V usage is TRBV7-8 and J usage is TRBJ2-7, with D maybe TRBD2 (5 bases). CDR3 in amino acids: CASSLGTAGEQYF. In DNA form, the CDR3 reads TGTGCCAGCAGCTTAGGAACCGCGGGCGAGCAGTACTTC. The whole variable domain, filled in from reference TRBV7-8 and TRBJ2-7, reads GAGVSQSPRYKVAKRGQDVALRCDPISGHVSLFWYQQALGQGPEFLTYFQNEAQLDKSGLPSDRFFAERPEGSVSTLKIQRTQQEDSAVYLCASSLGTAGEQYFGPGTRLTVT.